The clone carrying this T cell receptor beta chain came up a few times. Germline lookup yields CDR1 MDHEN and CDR2 SYDVKM. This CDR3 is built from 15 residues. V lost 6 bases and J lost 7; bases outside the gene matches: 9. The record originates from a study of patients and donors after allogeneic stem cell transplantation. Via MiXCR, TCRdb re-called the RT-PCR reads, giving one row per CDR3 protein. In the table there are about 960,000 distinct CDR3 sequences, roughly 18% of which are singletons. Sequences were obtained from blood, either unsorted or a sorted T cell fraction (not recorded which). The rearrangement uses TRBV28 and TRBJ1-4, with TRBD1 identical over 9 bases. This sequence was found in a human donor who was either an allogeneic HSCT recipient or a stem cell or donor lymphocyte infusion donor (not recorded which). It is not recorded whose cells these are; they may come from a transplant donor. CDR3 sequence: CASRSADRGGEKLFF. The CDR3 nucleotides are TGTGCCAGCAGGTCGGCGGACAGGGGTGGTGAAAAACTGTTTTTT.